This T cell receptor (beta chain) was identified during a study of T cells after yellow fever vaccination (dated by TCRdb to the late 2010s). As for the study more broadly: Libraries from fractions with low cell numbers were prepared with the SMART-Seq v4 Ultra Low Input RNA kit. Two healthy male donors, one aged 18 to 29 and one aged 30 to 39 years, were included in the cohort. To follow T-cell clones before and after both primary and booster YFV17D yellow fever vaccination, bulk TCR alpha and beta repertoires underwent longitudinal sequencing. Bulk PBMC replicates and cell subsets were isolated from blood drawn at multiple timepoints before and after both primary and secondary immunization. Broad study findings and their caveats: A small fraction of clonotypes appeared in both the CD4 and CD8 compartments, likely as a result of convergent recombination. The study included only two donors, which limits how far the findings can be generalized. The secondary T-cell response was found to be weaker but faster than the primary response, with a peak reached on day 5 rather than on day 15. Because abundant contaminating clonotypes from the bulk population could be contained in FACS-sorted repertoires, computational filtering was required. After the booster, most clones that had expanded after primary vaccination were detected again (approximately 97% of CD4 and roughly 86% of CD8), suggesting broad maintenance of memory.

A note on this clonotype: No cognate antigen has been identified for it. Per-base qualities were not stored, and no clone one base away is much larger.

Via the germline V gene, CDR1 is MDHEN and CDR2 SYDVKM. From the cysteine through the phenylalanine, the CDR3 covers 15 amino acids. CDR3 DNA only is kept here, 45 bases in frame from base 1. Trimming costs V 1 base and J 4 bases, and their ends lie 13 bases apart. Sample treatment or condition, as interpreted from the label and publication: live attenuated yellow fever vaccine strain. Two biological replicates of bulk PBMCs were collected at each blood-draw timepoint. PBMCs were isolated from peripheral blood using a standard Ficoll-Paque protocol. TriZol was used to extract RNA from bulk PBMCs, CD4 and CD8 fractions, and dextramer-positive and dextramer-negative fractions. TCR cDNA was synthesized by 5'RACE template switching, which introduced a universal primer site and unique molecular identifiers. Priming for cDNA synthesis came from both the TCR alpha and TCR beta constant segments. Libraries were amplified in two PCR steps, with sample barcodes and sequencing adapters added in the second step. Sequencing of libraries was performed on Illumina HiSeq 2500 (2x100 bp) or NovaSeq (2x150 bp). The study's processing was this. MIGEC was used to demultiplex reads and collapse the reads into UMI consensus sequences, and MiXCR was used for V(D)J alignment. Clonotypes responding to the vaccine were identified with edgeR on replicate PBMC samples, with the criteria of FDR below 0.01 and a log2 fold change above 5 up to day 15. Each bulk clonotype was labeled CD4 or CD8 based on which sequenced repertoire, CD4 or CD8, contained the clonotype at higher abundance. TCRdb passed the public sequencing reads through fastp at Q25 and MiXCR, retaining productive beta sequences. For every CDR3 protein sequence, its rows merge into one entry that carries the most common genes and DNA. TCRdb, not the authors, supplied the V and J calls. For this sample the table gives some 600,000 distinct CDR3 sequences, of which around 16% were detected only once. The top ten hold 15% to 20% of the sample.

The source of this sequence is a man aged 18 to 29 who received the YFV17D yellow fever vaccine. The sequencing here drew on PBMCs, taken 5 days after the first yellow fever vaccination. Recombination connected TRBV28 to TRBJ1-2; the D gene assignment is ambiguous. At the DNA level, the sequence is TGTGCCAGCAGTTTATCATTCGAGGGTTCCTATGGCTACACCTTC. It encodes CASSLSFEGSYGYTF.